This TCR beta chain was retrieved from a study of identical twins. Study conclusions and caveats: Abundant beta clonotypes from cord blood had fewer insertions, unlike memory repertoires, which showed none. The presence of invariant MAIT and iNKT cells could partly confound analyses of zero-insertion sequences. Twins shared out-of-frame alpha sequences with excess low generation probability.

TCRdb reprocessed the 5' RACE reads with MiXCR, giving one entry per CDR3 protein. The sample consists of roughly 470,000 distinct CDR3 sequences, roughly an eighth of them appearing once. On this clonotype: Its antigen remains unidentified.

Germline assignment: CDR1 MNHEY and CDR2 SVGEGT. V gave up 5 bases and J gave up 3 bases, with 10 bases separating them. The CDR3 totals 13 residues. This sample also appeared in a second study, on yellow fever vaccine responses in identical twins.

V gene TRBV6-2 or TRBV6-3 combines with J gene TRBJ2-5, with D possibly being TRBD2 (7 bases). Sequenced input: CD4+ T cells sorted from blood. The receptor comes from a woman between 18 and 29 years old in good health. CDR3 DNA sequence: TGTGCCAGCAGTGAGGGGGGGAAAGAGACCCAGTACTTC. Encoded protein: CASSEGGKETQYF.